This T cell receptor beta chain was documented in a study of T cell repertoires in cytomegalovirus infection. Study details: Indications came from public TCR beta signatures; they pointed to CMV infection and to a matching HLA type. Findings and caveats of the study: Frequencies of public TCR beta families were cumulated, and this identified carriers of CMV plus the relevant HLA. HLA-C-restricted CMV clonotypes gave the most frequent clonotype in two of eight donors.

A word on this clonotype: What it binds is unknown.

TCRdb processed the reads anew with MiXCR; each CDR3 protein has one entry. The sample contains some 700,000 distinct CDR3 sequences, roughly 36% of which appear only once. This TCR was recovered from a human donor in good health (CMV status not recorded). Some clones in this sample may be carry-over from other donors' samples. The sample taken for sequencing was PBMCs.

The CDR3 DNA is TGTGCCAGCAGCTCCTCTGCCCCCCGCCGGGGGCAGTTCTTC. This sequence encodes CASSSSAPRRGQFF. The rearrangement uses TRBV5-4 and TRBJ2-1; the D gene is possibly TRBD2 (5 bases). This CDR3 is built from 14 residues. Germline CDR1 is SGHNT and CDR2 is YYREEE (reference sequence). V was shortened by 3 bases and J by 12 bases, with 19 bases between the two germline ends.